These 19 T cell receptor beta chains came from one sample sequenced in a study of CD8+CD57+ T cells in acquired aplastic anemia. Template material for TCR beta VDJ and CDR3 profiling consisted of genomic DNA. TCRdb called the reads again in MiXCR, with one record for every CDR3 protein. The sample lists a few hundred thousand distinct CDR3 sequences; approximately 70% were seen once. The sample was sorted CD4+, CD8+, or CD8+CD57+ T cells (not recorded which) from PBMCs. These receptors all come from a human donor in good health, serving as a control.

Many counts were recorded for this clonotype. The rearrangement links TRBV6-2 or TRBV6-3 to TRBJ1-1; D gene ambiguous. In germline, CDR1 is MNHEY, CDR2 SVGEGT. CDR3 length: 14 amino acids. Trimming shortened V by 2 bases and J by 0 bases, and 7 bases separated the two germline ends. CDR3 bases: TGTGCCAGCAGTTACACACCCTTGAACACTGAAGCTTTCTTT. The encoded protein is CASSYTPLNTEAFF.

In regard to this clonotype: An end of the junction does not agree with germline; a read error may underlie this. V and J are TRBV19 and TRBJ1-1; D is ambiguous. Germline assignment: CDR1 LNHDA and CDR2 SQIVND (reference sequence). This CDR3 region has 13 residues. CDR3 sequence (DNA): TGTGTCAGTAGTAAGTCCCGGAGCACTGAAGCTTTCTTT. It translates to CVSSKSRSTEAFF.

The V and J genes are TRBV7-9 and TRBJ2-7; D remains unclear. Between the trimmed V and J ends, which lost 3 bases and 1 base, there was a span of 7 bases. The CDR3 extends over 13 amino acids. CDR1 is SEHNR and CDR2 is FQNEAQ in the germline V gene (reference sequence). The CDR3 spells CASSFVQSYEQYF. Written as DNA, the CDR3 is TGTGCCAGCAGCTTCGTACAGTCCTACGAGCAGTACTTC.

Many counts were recorded for this clonotype. The V call is TRBV9, the J call TRBJ2-2, with 11 bases matching TRBD2. The V and J ends lost 2 bases and 2 bases, in that order; junction bases with no gene match: 5. The CDR3 runs to 17 residues. Germline assignment: CDR1 SGDLS and CDR2 YYNGEE. CDR3 in amino acids: CASSVFSGGDNTGELFF. The CDR3 region has the DNA TGTGCCAGCAGCGTCTTTAGCGGGGGGGACAACACCGGGGAGCTGTTTTTT.

This clonotype has only one observation. The chain couples TRBV7-2 to TRBJ1-1; TRBD1 aligns across 11 bases. The CDR3 is 15 amino acids. Germline V lookup: CDR1 SGHTA, CDR2 FQGNSA. Losses at the gene ends were 5 bases for V and 4 bases for J; bases not matched to a gene: 6. For the CDR3, the DNA is TGTGCCAGCAGCCCCCGGGGGACAGGGGGCACTGAAGCTTTCTTT. Translation gives CASSPRGTGGTEAFF.

Concerning this clonotype: Compared with germline, one end of the junction differs, possibly owing to a read error. The CDR3 protein is CATSSGRGETPRHF. In DNA, the CDR3 is TGTGCCACCAGCAGCGGAAGAGGGGAGACCCCCCGCCACTTT. The chain links TRBV9 to TRBJ1-6; tentatively, D is TRBD1 (5 bases). CDR1 and CDR2 (germline): SGDLS, YYNGEE. This CDR3 comprises 14 residues.

This chain joins TRBV9 and TRBJ2-1, with no clear D. The V end was cut by 0 bases, the J end by 2 bases, with 9 bases between. Germline V lookup: CDR1 SGDLS, CDR2 YYNGEE. CDR3 size: 15 residues. The CDR3 nucleotides read TGTGCCAGCAGCGTAGCTCCTAATACCTACAATGAGCAGTTCTTC. Its translation is CASSVAPNTYNEQFF.

The J gene is TRBJ1-1, the V gene TRBV9; 8 nucleotides match TRBD1. From germline, CDR1 is SGDLS and CDR2 YYNGEE. This CDR3 has 16 residues. J lost 6 bases, V lost 4 bases, and 14 bases had no gene match. The CDR3 reads CASSPQSGQGVAEAFF. Written as DNA, the CDR3 is TGTGCCAGCAGCCCTCAAAGCGGACAGGGAGTCGCTGAAGCTTTCTTT.

This chain joins TRBV6-1 and TRBJ1-6, with TRBD1 matching 8 bases. Germline V lookup: CDR1 MNHNS, CDR2 SASEGT. The trim removed 8 bases at V and 10 bases at J, leaving 4 bases unmatched. The CDR3 has 12 residues. The CDR3 DNA reads as TGTGCCAGCCAGGGGGCAGAATCACCCCTCCACTTT. Amino acids: CASQGAESPLHF.

In this sample, this clonotype turned up many times. The chain is built from TRBV5-8 and TRBJ2-5; D may correspond to TRBD1 or TRBD2 (5 bases each). V lost 4 bases and J lost 2, with 18 bases in between. There are 16 residues in the CDR3. CDR1 is SGHTS, CDR2 YDEGEE, per germline. The CDR3 sequence is CASSLLAGSGQETQYF. CDR3 DNA: TGTGCCAGCAGCCTACTTGCAGGGTCGGGGCAAGAGACCCAGTACTTC.

On this clonotype itself: A junction end diverges from the germline sequence, so it may reflect a read error. The V call is TRBV7-2, the J call TRBJ2-3; 9 nucleotides align to TRBD2. Germline V lookup: CDR1 SGHTA, CDR2 FQGNSA. The CDR3 is made up of 17 amino acids. CDR3 DNA sequence: TGTGCCAGCAGCCAAGGAGTGCTAGCGGGGCGCACAGCTACGCAGTATTTT. Protein product: CASSQGVLAGRTATQYF.

Points on this clonotype: Since no conserved phenylalanine or tryptophan closes the CDR3, a read error is the likely cause. The chain links TRBV7-2 to TRBJ1-2; 7 bases line up with TRBD1. V gave up 5 bases and J gave up 6 bases; unmatched junction bases: 12. The CDR3 is made up of 15 amino acids. From germline, CDR1 is SGHTA and CDR2 FQGNSA. DNA for the CDR3: TGTGCCAGCAGCACCGGACAGGACGGGGGGGATGGCTACACCCTC. Translation gives CASSTGQDGGDGYTL.

This clonotype was seen ten or more times. The V call is TRBV15, the J call TRBJ2-1, with 9 bases that match TRBD2. CDR3 length equals 16 residues. Germline V gene lookup returns CDR1 LNHNV and CDR2 YYDKDF (reference sequence). V lost 3 bases to trimming and J lost 4 bases; unmatched junction nucleotides: 7. The CDR3 region has the DNA TGTGCCACCAGCAGGGGACTGAGCGGGGGGTACAATGAGCAGTTCTTC. Translation: CATSRGLSGGYNEQFF.

With regard to this clonotype: Relative to the germline gene, one junction end is altered; a read error may explain this. The chain carries TRBV7-6 and TRBJ1-1, with TRBD1 matching over 7 bases. The CDR3 spans 14 residues. Germline V lookup: CDR1 SGHVS, CDR2 FNYEAQ. The CDR3 bases are TGTGCCAGCAGCGTAGGCCGAGGGGGCGCTGGAGCTACCTTT. It encodes CASSVGRGGAGATF.

A note on this clonotype: One end of the junction does not line up with germline, which may come from a read error. The chain links TRBV7-2 to TRBJ2-2; possible D gene TRBD1, 6 bases. The CDR3 length is 14 residues. CDR1 and CDR2 from the germline V gene are SGHTA and FQGNSA. CDR3 in DNA: TGTGCCAGCAGCCTCGCAGGGGCAGCCGCGGATCTGTATTTT. It is translated as CASSLAGAAADLYF.

Remarks on this clonotype: The CDR3 carries no conserved terminal phenylalanine or tryptophan, so it likely arises from a read error. J is TRBJ1-5 and V is TRBV15; D gene ambiguous. The CDR3 totals 13 residues. Germline CDR1 LNHNV, CDR2 YYDKDF (reference sequence). The CDR3 DNA reads TGTGCCAGCAGCTTAGACATACGTCATCCCCAGCATCTT. Translation: CASSLDIRHPQHL.

About this clonotype: Possible read error: a much larger clone is one base away. Given the absence of the conserved phenylalanine or tryptophan at the CDR3 end, a read error is likely. The V and J genes are TRBV5-4 and TRBJ2-3; D remains ambiguous. V lost 1 base and J lost 3, with 6 bases in between. Germline lookup yields CDR1 SGHNT and CDR2 YYREEE (reference sequence). The length of the CDR3 is 13 residues. The CDR3 spells CASSLPATDTQYL. In DNA, the CDR3 is TGTGCCAGCAGCTTGCCGGCAACAGATACGCAGTATCTT.

This sequence joins TRBV5-1 and TRBJ1-1; the D is unclear. V was shortened by 4 bases and J by 7 bases, with 17 bases between the two germline ends. This CDR3 is 14 amino acids long. Germline CDR1 and CDR2: SGHRS and YFSETQ. CDR3 in amino acids: CASSIEVNTNEAFF. The CDR3, as DNA: TGCGCCAGCAGCATAGAAGTGAACACTAATGAAGCTTTCTTT.

The chain joins TRBV20-1 to TRBJ2-7; TRBD1 might be the D (5 bases). Trimming pared 6 bases from V and 2 bases from J, leaving 14 bases between. The CDR3 contains 13 residues. Germline assignment: CDR1 DFQATT and CDR2 SNEGSKA (reference sequence). DNA of the CDR3: TGCAGTGCGACGAATCAGGGTACCTACGAGCAGTACTTC. Protein sequence: CSATNQGTYEQYF.